This entry describes one TCR beta chain. Its specificity is not known. The data belong to a study of cytomegalovirus exposure and HLA in healthy donors. Points from the study as a whole: Rarity marked most TCR sequences, yet some public TCRs occurred in many donors. Listed as cytomegalovirus-associated were 150 to 200 TCR beta chains. Being productive about 87% or about 30% of the time was typical of most TCR beta V segments in an earlier analysis. The only immune exposure information that was available was CMV serostatus.

This PCR relied on a set of 60 Vbeta primers and 13 Jbeta primers. Assay: immunoSEQ multiplex PCR; the TCRdb copy retains only in-frame clones and omits some. The profile shows 150,000 or so clones, roughly 85% of them singletons. The length of the CDR3 is 14 residues. Germline CDR1 reads SGDLS; CDR2 reads YYNGEE. Trimming left V 3 bases short and J 6 bases short, with 13 bases between. This receptor was obtained from a man younger than 30 in good health and CMV-seropositive. This chain links TRBV9 with TRBJ1-3, with D possibly matching TRBD1 (6 bases). Specimen: PBMCs. As DNA, the CDR3 is TGTGCCAGCAGCGAGGGGGTTTATGAAAACACCATATATTTT. It specifies CASSEGVYENTIYF.